This T cell receptor beta chain came from a study of response to subunit inactivated influenza vaccine (dated by TCRdb to 2016 to 2019). Study-level background: Deep quantitative T cell receptor repertoire profiling was used in the study to track responses to a trivalent subunit inactivated influenza vaccine.

According to the germline V gene, CDR1 reads KGHDR and CDR2 reads SFDVKD. The CDR3, cysteine through phenylalanine, is 14 amino acids long. The CDR3 DNA has 42 bases and is translated from base 1. The germline V and J ends show losses of 5 bases and 5 bases respectively, and no gene match explains 6 bases of the junction. General study outcomes and caveats: It was suggested by the authors that each seasonal influenza vaccination may recruit only a limited number of new T cells.

With regard to this clonotype: The antigen it binds to is not known. No base-level quality is on record; no much larger clone is a single base apart.

Library construction relied on RT-PCR. The listed sequencing device is Illumina HiSeq 2500. TCRdb reanalyzed the raw reads on its own, using fastp at Q25 for trimming and MiXCR for clone calling, and kept in-frame beta chains. Each record represents a unique CDR3 protein, reported with the most common genes and DNA among its rows. The sample profile shows over 650,000 distinct CDR3 sequences; about 18% of them were found once. Clones ranked in the top ten supply 9.5% to 13% of the sample. Source: PBMCs from blood, taken 4 to 6 days after vaccination. This receptor was identified in a man in his fifties or sixties who received an inactivated influenza vaccine. Donor details come from another sample of the same person, matched by shared clones. Recombination linked TRBV24-1 to TRBJ1-1; TRBD1 matches 8 bases in the middle. The nucleotides are TGTGCCACCAGTGCTACAGGGGGAAGAACTGAAGCTTTCTTT. This sequence encodes CATSATGGRTEAFF.